The 6 T cell receptor beta chains listed next were all sequenced from one sample in a study of cytomegalovirus exposure and HLA in healthy donors. 60 Vbeta and 13 Jbeta primers were used in PCR. Here immunoSEQ multiplex PCR was the method, and the copy in TCRdb shows in-frame clones only, minus some. There are fewer than 250,000 clones in the sample; roughly 84% occur only once, and over 0.65% lies in the top ten. Input material: PBMCs. The receptors here all came from a boy between 2 and 15 years old in good health and CMV-seronegative.

The V call is TRBV19, the J call TRBJ2-7; the D gene is possibly TRBD1 (5 bases). There are 12 residues in the CDR3. The V gene's germline CDR1 is LNHDA and CDR2 SQIVND (reference sequence). V lost 4 bases and J 7 bases, leaving 11 bases between the germline ends. The CDR3 nucleotides are TGTGCCAGTAGTACAGACAGTTTGGAGCAGTACTTC. Encoded protein: CASSTDSLEQYF.

The chain couples TRBV6-1 to TRBJ1-1; unclear D gene. There are 15 residues in the CDR3. Germline V gives CDR1 MNHNS, CDR2 SASEGT. V lost 6 bases, J lost 2 bases, and 16 bases lay in between. The CDR3 region is CASSPYGKGNTEAFF. In DNA, the CDR3 is TGTGCCAGCAGCCCCTACGGGAAGGGCAACACTGAAGCTTTCTTT.

The V and J genes are TRBV27 and TRBJ2-7, with 8 bases matching TRBD1. Germline CDR1 reads MNHEY; CDR2 reads SMNVEV (reference sequence). This CDR3 is built from 15 residues. With V trimmed by 6 bases and J by 1 base, 8 bases remained unmatched. The CDR3 spells CASSQPGQASYEQYF. Written as DNA, the CDR3 is TGTGCCAGCAGCCAACCGGGACAGGCTTCCTACGAGCAGTACTTC.

Of note for this clone: This sample includes further DNA sequences coding for the same CDR3. V is TRBV7-9 and J is TRBJ1-1; no clear D. The germline V and J ends were trimmed by 0 bases and 5 bases, with 16 bases remaining between them. There are 16 residues in the CDR3. Per germline, CDR1 SEHNR and CDR2 FQNEAQ (reference sequence). The CDR3 DNA reads TGTGCCAGCAGCTTAGCTATAGGTTCTGCGGGGACTGAAGCTTTCTTT. This codes for CASSLAIGSAGTEAFF.

The gene calls are TRBV29-1 and TRBJ2-5; TRBD2 might be the D (5 bases). Germline V gene lookup returns CDR1 SQVTM and CDR2 ANQGSEA. Between the trimmed V and J ends, which lost 4 bases and 3 bases, there was a span of 9 bases. CDR3 length: 12 amino acids. Here the CDR3 DNA reads TGCAGCGTTGGGGGAGAAGAAGAGACCCAGTACTTC. Amino acid sequence: CSVGGEEETQYF.

For this clone: This specimen includes other DNA sequences encoding the same CDR3. The rearrangement joins TRBV7-6 to TRBJ2-5; 7 nucleotides match TRBD2. The germline V gene has CDR1 SGHVS and CDR2 FNYEAQ. There are 14 residues in the CDR3. The CDR3 spells CASGPPTSLETQYF. CDR3 DNA: TGTGCTAGCGGCCCACCGACTAGCCTTGAGACCCAGTACTTC.